This entry concerns a single TCR beta chain. The data originate from a study of blood T cell repertoires in COVID-19. The germline CDR1 and CDR2 sequences are SGHDT and YYEEEE. The CDR3 is 15 amino acids. The ends were cut back, 2 bases at V and 0 bases at J, with 11 bases in the middle. Authors' data handling: Using reference gene primer amplification, nucleated cell counts were estimated. The assay was immunoSEQ multiplex PCR, and TCRdb's table has in-frame clones only and misses some. V, J and clone size are those of that table, while D and trimming were read from the DNA. The sample lists approximately 70,000 clones, more than 75% occurring once.

The chain couples TRBV5-6 to TRBJ1-1; D unclear. The receptor's source is a human donor in a cohort sampled during active COVID-19. Sample: peripheral blood. CDR3 coding DNA: TGTGCCAGCAGCTTTACCAGGAAGATGAACACTGAAGCTTTCTTT. This gives the protein CASSFTRKMNTEAFF.